This T cell receptor (beta chain) derives from a study of shared clonotypes between healthy human individuals. Donors, without exception, were Caucasian adults residing in Nashville, Tennessee. The protocol was immunoSEQ multiplex PCR, while the TCRdb copy is restricted to in-frame clones and leaves out a portion. The table lists over a million clones, 75% of them singletons. V shed 0 bases and J 2 bases; nucleotides not matched to a gene: 0. The CDR3 spans 14 residues. From germline, CDR1 is WNHNN and CDR2 SYGVQD (reference sequence). A few counts support this clone. The clonotype comes from a man between 18 and 35 years old in good health. J is TRBJ2-5 and V is TRBV10-1; 7 bases are shared with TRBD1. Sequencing was performed on memory CD4+ T cells sorted from blood. Subset reported: CD45RA-negative fraction. CDR3 region: CASSESRGQETQYF. The CDR3 DNA reads as TGCGCCAGCAGTGAGTCCAGGGGGCAAGAGACCCAGTACTTC.